This T cell receptor beta chain was identified during a study of blood T cell repertoires in COVID-19. Background on the study: Samples came from the United States, Italy and Spain, spanning acute and convalescent COVID-19. PBMCs, B-cell-depleted T cells, or T cells were the source of the cDNA or gDNA that made up the material.

Per the study methods: Reference gene primers were amplified, and this amplification served to estimate nucleated cell counts. Profiled with immunoSEQ multiplex PCR; TCRdb holds only in-frame clones, not every one. That table supplies the V and J calls and clone size; D and trimming were determined from the DNA. The sample holds about 220,000 clones; around four fifths are singletons and the top ten take just under 20%. This receptor was identified in a man under 40 with active or convalescent COVID-19. Sequencing was performed on peripheral blood.

The CDR3 DNA is TGTGCCAGTAGTACAACTAGCGGGGGGCCCTACGAGCAGTACTTC. Encoded protein: CASSTTSGGPYEQYF. The chain carries TRBV19 and TRBJ2-7, with 12 nucleotides matching TRBD2. CDR1 and CDR2 (germline): LNHDA, SQIVND (reference sequence). The junction had 3 bases not matched to a gene; V was cut back by 4 bases and J by 2 bases. The CDR3 has 15 residues.